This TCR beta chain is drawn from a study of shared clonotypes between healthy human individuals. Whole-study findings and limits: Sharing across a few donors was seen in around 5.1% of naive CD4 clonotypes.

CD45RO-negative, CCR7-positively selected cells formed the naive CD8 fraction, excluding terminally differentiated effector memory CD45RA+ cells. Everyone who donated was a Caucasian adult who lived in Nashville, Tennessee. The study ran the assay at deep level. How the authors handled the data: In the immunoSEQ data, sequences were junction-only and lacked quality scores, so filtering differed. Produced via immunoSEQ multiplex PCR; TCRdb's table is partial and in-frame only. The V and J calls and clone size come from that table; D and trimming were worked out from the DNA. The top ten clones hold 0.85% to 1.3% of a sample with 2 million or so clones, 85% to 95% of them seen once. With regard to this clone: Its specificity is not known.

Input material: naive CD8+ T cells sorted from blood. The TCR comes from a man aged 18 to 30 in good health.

As DNA, the CDR3 is TGTGCCAGCAGCTACGGCGGGGGTAGCGAGCAGTACTTC. Residues: CASSYGGGSEQYF. The chain combines TRBV27 with TRBJ2-7, with 7 bases aligning to TRBD2. This CDR3 contains 13 residues. V gave up 6 bases and J gave up 6 bases; unmatched junction bases: 8. CDR1 and CDR2 from the germline V gene are MNHEY and SMNVEV (reference sequence).